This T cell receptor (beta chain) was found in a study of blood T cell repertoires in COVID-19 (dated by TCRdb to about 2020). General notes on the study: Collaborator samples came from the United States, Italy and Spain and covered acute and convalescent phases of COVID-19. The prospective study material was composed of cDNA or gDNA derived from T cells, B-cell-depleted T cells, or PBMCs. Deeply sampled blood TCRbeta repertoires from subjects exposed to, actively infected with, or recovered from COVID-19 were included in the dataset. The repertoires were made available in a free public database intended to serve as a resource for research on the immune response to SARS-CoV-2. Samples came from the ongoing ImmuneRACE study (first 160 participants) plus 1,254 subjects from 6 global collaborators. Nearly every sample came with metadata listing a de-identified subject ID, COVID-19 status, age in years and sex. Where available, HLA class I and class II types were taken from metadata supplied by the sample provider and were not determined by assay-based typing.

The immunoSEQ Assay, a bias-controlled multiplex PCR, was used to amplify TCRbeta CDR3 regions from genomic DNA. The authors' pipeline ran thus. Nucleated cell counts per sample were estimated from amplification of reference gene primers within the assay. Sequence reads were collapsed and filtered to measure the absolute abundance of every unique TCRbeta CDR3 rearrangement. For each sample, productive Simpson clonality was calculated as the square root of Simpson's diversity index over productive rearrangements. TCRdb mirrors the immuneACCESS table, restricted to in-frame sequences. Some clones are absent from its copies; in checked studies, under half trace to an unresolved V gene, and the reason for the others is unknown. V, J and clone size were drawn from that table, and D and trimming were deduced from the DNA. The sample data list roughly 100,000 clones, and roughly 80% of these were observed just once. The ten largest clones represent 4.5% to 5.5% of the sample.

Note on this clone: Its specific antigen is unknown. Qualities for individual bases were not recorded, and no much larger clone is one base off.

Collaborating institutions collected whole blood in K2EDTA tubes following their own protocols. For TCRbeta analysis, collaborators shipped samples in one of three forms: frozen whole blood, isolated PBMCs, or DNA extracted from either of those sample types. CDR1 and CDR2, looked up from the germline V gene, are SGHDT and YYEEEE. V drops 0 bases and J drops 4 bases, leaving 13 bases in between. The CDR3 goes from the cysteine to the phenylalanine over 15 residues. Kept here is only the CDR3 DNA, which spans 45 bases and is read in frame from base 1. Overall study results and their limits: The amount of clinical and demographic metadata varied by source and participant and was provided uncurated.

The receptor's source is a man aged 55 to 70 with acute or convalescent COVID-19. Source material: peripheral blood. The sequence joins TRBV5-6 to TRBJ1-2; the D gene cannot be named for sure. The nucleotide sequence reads TGTGCCAGCAGCTTGGCCGGGGAGGGTCCCTATGGCTACACCTTC. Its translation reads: CASSLAGEGPYGYTF.